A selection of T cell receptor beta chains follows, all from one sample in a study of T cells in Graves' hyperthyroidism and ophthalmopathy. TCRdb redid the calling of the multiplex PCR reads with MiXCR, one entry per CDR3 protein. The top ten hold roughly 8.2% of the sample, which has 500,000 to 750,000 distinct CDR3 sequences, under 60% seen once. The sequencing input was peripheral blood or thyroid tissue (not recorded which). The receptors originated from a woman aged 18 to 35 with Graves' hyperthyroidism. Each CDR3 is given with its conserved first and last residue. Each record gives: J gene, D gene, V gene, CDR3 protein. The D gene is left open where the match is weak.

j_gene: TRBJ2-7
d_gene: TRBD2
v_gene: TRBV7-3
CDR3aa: CASSQAGAMNNEQYF

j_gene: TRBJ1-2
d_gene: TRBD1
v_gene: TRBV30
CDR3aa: CAWIRQGATYGYTF

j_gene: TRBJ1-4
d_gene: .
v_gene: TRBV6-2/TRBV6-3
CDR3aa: CASGGGLGEKLFF

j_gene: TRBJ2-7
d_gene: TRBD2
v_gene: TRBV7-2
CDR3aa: CASSLSGLARSEQYF

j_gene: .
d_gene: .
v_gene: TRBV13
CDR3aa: CASSLFRGGDEQFF

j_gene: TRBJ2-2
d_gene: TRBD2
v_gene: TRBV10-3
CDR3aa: CASGTSGPTGELFF

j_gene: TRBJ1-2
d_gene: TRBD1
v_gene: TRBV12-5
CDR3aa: CASGLVLGTGWNYGYTF

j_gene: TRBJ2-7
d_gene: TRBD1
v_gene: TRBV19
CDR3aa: CASSTGGEQYF

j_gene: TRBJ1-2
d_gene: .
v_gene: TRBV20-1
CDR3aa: CSANRDYTGYGYTF

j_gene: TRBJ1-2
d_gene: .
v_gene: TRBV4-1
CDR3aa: CASSIFRPAEDDGYTF

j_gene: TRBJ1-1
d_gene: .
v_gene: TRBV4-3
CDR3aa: CASSQVVGGHDEAFF

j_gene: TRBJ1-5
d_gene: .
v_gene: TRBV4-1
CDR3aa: CASSAKIQGNQPQHF

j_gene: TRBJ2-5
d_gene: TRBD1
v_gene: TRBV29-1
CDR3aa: CSGAPTGAVQTQYF

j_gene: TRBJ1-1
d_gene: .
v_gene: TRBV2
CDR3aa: CASSDWGRGTEAFF

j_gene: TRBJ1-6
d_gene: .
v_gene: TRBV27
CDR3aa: CASSKGPSPPHF

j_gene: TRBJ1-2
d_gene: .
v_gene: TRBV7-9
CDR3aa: CASSQDYRDYGYTF

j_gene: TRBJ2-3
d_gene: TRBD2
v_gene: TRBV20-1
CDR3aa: CSASARLAGLTDTQYF

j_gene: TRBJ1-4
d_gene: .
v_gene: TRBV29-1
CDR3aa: CSVVGYGEKLFF

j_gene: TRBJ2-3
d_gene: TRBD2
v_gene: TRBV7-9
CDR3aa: CASRLAGTADTQYF

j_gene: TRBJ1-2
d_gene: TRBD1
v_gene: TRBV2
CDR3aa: CASSTPDRSYGYTF

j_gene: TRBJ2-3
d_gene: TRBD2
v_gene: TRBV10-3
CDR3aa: CAISETGTSGITDTQYF

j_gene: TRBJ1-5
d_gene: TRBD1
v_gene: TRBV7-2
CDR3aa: CASSLTTGPYSNQPQHF

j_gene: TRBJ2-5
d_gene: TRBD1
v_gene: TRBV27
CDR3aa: CASSRDRGQETQYF

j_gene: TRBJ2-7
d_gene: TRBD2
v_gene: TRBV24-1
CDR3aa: CATSEGLAGEIHEQYF

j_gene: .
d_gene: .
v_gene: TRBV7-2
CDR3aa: CANAGNRVSEQFF

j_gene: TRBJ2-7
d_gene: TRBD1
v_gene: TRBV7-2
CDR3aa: CASSRPGQGFYEQYF

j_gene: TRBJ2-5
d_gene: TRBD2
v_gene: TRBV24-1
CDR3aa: CATSDYASGLFF

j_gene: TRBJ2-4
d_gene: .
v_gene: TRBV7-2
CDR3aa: CASTRGQGTNIQYF

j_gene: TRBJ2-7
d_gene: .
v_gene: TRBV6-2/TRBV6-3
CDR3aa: CASSPHREQYF

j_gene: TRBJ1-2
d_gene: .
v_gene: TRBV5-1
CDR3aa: CASTQSGGADGYTF

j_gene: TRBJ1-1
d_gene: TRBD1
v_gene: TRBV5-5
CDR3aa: CASSGLQGAGTEAFF

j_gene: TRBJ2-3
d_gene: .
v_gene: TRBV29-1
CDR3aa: CSVSWGSSGTDTQYF

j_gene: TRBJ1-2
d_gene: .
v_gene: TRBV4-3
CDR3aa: CASSQDNGAASNYGYTF

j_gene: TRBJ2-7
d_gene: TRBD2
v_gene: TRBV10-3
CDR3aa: CAISGGASGSSYEQYF

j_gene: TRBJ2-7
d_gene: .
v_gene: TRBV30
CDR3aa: CAWSYSSYEQYF

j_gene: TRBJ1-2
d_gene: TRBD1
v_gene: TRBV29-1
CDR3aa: CSARQGPGNYGYTF

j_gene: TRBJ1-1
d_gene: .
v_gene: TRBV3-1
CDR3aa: CASSQVTREAFF

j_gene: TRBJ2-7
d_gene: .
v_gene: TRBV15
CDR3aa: CATSSEPGGDEQYF

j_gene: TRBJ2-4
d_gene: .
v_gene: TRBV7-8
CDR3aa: CASSLVGAGGNQYF

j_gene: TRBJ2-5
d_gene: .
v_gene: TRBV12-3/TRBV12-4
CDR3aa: CASSLLADTDTQYF

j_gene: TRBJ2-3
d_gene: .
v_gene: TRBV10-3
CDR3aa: CAISGGVPDTQYF

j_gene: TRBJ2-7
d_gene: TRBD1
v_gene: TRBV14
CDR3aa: CASSQTGGRNEQYF

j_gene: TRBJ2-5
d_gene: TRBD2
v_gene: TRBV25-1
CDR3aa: CASSLGLAGWSSETQYF

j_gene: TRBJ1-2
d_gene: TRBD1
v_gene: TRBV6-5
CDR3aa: CASRSDRGRRYYGYTF

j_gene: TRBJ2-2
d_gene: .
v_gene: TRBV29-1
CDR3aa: CSVDGAGELFF

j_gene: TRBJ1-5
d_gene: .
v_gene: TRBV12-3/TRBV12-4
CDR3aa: CASSLRGDGYEQPQHF

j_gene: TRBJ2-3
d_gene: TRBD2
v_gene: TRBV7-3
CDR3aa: CASSLGSGSSNTQYF

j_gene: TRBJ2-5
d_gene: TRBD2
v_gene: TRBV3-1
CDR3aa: CASSRRTSGIETQYF

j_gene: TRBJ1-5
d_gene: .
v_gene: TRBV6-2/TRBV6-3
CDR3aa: CASSYSGGQNQPQHF

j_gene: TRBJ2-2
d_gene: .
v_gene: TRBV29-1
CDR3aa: CSAGHSKGNTGELFF

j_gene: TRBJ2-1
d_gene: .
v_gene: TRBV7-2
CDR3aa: CASSLSGSNEQFF

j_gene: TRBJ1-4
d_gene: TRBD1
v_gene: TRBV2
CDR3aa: CASSEGGTDLPVRF